This section outlines one TCR beta chain sequence together with its context. V shed 3 bases, J shed 4 bases, and the junction held 3 bases outside the gene matches. The CDR3 loop spans 16 amino acids. Germline lookup yields CDR1 MDHEN and CDR2 SYDVKM. This specimen comes from a study of OX40 agonist ivuxolimab in advanced cancers. The assay was immunoSEQ multiplex PCR, and TCRdb's table has in-frame clones only and misses some. The table has 30,000 to 40,000 clones, around 87% seen once. The receptor was derived from an adult with an advanced solid tumor such as melanoma, head and neck, liver or kidney cancer. The sample consisted of CD4+ or CD8+ T cells sorted from blood, taken in a trial of the OX40 agonist ivuxolimab. The genes are TRBV28 and TRBJ2-2; 12 bases match TRBD2. As DNA, the CDR3 is TGTGCCAGCAGTTTGGGACTAGCGGGCCGCACCGGGGAGCTGTTTTTT. Translating it yields CASSLGLAGRTGELFF.